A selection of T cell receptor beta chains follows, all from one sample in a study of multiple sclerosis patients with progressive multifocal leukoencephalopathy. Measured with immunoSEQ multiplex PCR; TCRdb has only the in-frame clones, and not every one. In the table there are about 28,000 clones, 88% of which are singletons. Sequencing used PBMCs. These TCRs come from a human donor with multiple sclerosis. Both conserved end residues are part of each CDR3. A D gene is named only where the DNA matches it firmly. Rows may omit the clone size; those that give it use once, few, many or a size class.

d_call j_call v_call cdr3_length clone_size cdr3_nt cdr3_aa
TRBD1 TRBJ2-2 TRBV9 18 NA TGTGCCAGCAGCGTAGGCAGAGCCGACAGGGTAAAGGCCGGGGAGCTGTTTTTT CASSVGRADRVKAGELFF
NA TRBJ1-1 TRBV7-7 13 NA TGTGCCAGCAGCTTGGGAGAGGACACTGAAGCTTTCTTT CASSLGEDTEAFF
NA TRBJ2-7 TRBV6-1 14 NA TGTGCCAGCAGCCCGGACAGTGCTACCTACGAGCAGTACTTC CASSPDSATYEQYF
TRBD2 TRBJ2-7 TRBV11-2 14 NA TGTGCCAGCAGGGGACTAGCGGCGACCTACGAGCAGTACTTC CASRGLAATYEQYF
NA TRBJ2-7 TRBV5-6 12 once TGTGCCAGCAGCTTGGGCGGGTACGAGCAGTACTTC CASSLGGYEQYF
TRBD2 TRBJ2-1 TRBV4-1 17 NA TGCGCCAGCAGCCAGGGACTAGCGGGGGTGTCGTACAATGAGCAGTTCTTC CASSQGLAGVSYNEQFF
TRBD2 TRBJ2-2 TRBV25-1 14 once TGTGCCAGCAGCAGGACTAGCGCCACCGGGGAGCTGTTTTTT CASSRTSATGELFF
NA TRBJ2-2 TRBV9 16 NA TGTGCCAGCAGCGTATCAACGGGGGTAAGCACCGGGGAGCTGTTTTTT CASSVSTGVSTGELFF
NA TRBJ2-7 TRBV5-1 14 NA TGCGCCAGCAGCTTGGAAGGGTTCGCCTACGAGCAGTACTTC CASSLEGFAYEQYF
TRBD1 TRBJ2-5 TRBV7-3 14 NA TGTGCCAGCAGCCCTGAGGGACAGGGGTGGACCCAGTACTTC CASSPEGQGWTQYF
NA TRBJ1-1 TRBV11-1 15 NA TGTGCCAGCAGCTTAGGTTCTTTTCTGAACACTGAAGCTTTCTTT CASSLGSFLNTEAFF
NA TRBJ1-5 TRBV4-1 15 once TGCGCCAGCAGCCGCACCACAGGGAGCAATCAGCCCCAGCATTTT CASSRTTGSNQPQHF
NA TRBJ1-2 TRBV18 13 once TGTGCCAGCTCACCAACGGACTCTCGTGCCTACACCTTC CASSPTDSRAYTF
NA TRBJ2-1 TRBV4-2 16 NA TGTGCCAGCAGCCAGTCGGCAGAGGGGCCAGGGAATGAGCAGTTCTTC CASSQSAEGPGNEQFF
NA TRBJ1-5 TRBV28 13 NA TGTGCCAGCAGCCGCCTGGGGACTCAGCCCCAGCATTTT CASSRLGTQPQHF
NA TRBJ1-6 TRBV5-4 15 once TGTGCCAGCAGCCAGGACGGGGCATATAATTCACCCCTCCACTTT CASSQDGAYNSPLHF
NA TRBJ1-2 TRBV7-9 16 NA TGTGCCAGCAGCCCACGGATTTTGGCACGGTTGGATGGCTACACCTTC CASSPRILARLDGYTF
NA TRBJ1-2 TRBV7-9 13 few TGTGCCAGCAGTCCGCTCTCGGACTATGGCTACACCTTC CASSPLSDYGYTF
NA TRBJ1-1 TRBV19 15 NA TGTGCCAGTAGTATGGGGACGTGGGGGAACACTGAAGCTTTCTTT CASSMGTWGNTEAFF
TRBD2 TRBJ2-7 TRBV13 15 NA TGTGCCAGCAGCTTAGAGGGGACTAGCTCCGACGAGCAGTACTTC CASSLEGTSSDEQYF
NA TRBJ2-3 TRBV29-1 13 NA TGCAGCGTTGCCAGACAGAGCACAGATACGCAGTATTTT CSVARQSTDTQYF
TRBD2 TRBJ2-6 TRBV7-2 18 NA TGTGCCAGCAGCTTCCAAGCGGGGGCCGTCGCTGGGGCCAACGTCCTGACTTTC CASSFQAGAVAGANVLTF
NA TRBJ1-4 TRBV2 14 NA TGTGCCAGCAGAGAGCAGGGCTATGGTGAAAAACTGTTTTTT CASREQGYGEKLFF
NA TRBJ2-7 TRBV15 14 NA TGTGCCACCAGCAGAGATCTCCCGGGCTACGAGCAGTACTTC CATSRDLPGYEQYF
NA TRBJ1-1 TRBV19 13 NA TGTGCCAGTACTCTGACCCGGGACACTGAAGCTTTCTTT CASTLTRDTEAFF
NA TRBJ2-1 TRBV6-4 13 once TGTGCCAGCAGTCCAACCGGGGTAAATGAGCAGTTCTTC CASSPTGVNEQFF
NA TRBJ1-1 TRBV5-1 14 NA TGCGCCAGCAGCTTCAGGGTGCCAGACACTGAAGCTTTCTTT CASSFRVPDTEAFF
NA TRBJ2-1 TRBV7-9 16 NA TGTGCCAGCAGCTTTTACGGATCTCTAGCCCGAGATGAGCAGTTCTTC CASSFYGSLARDEQFF
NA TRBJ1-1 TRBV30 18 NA TGTGCCTGGAGGAAACTCCGTGGGGACTGGTTGAACAGGACTGAAGCTTTCTTT CAWRKLRGDWLNRTEAFF
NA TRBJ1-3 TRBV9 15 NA TGTGCCAGCAGCGTAGAATCAGGGCTCGGAAACACCATATATTTT CASSVESGLGNTIYF
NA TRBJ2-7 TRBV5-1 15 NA TGCGCCAGCAGCTTGCAGGCTATGATCTACTACGAGCAGTACTTC CASSLQAMIYYEQYF
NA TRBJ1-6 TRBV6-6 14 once TGTGCCACTCAAACAGGGTCGGTCAATTCACCCCTCCACTTT CATQTGSVNSPLHF
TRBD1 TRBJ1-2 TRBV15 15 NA TGTGCCACCAGCGGGAGGACAGGGGCAATAATGGGCTACACCTTC CATSGRTGAIMGYTF
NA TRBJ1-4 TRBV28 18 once TGTGCCAGCAGTTTCTGGGCCGCGACCCAGGCAACTAATGAAAAACTGTTTTTT CASSFWAATQATNEKLFF
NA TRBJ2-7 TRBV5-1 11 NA TGCGCCAGCAGCTTCGGGTACGAGCAGTACTTC CASSFGYEQYF
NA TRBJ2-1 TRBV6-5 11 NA TGTGCCAGCAGTCTAGCCGAAGAGCAGTTCTTC CASSLAEEQFF